What follows are 25 T cell receptor beta chains derived from one specimen sequenced in a study of identical twins. TCRdb re-derived calls from the 5' RACE reads in MiXCR, one entry per CDR3 protein. This table holds 1,800,000 or so distinct CDR3 sequences, about 32% found once. The sample was cord blood. All receptors come from a newborn girl in good health.

This chain connects TRBV19 to TRBJ2-7; D call uncertain. V dropped 3 bases and J dropped 1 base, with 13 bases sitting between them. CDR3 length: 15 amino acids. Germline-derived CDR1 and CDR2 are LNHDA and SQIVND (reference sequence). The CDR3 bases are TGTGCCAGTAGTATCCTTGCTGGCGCTTCCTACGAGCAGTACTTC. Translated, it gives CASSILAGASYEQYF.

V is TRBV7-6 and J is TRBJ1-3; 8 bases align to TRBD1. V lost 0 bases and J lost 0; bases outside the gene matches: 13. Germline CDR1 and CDR2: SGHVS and FNYEAQ. The length of the CDR3 is 20 residues. Here the CDR3 DNA reads TGTGCCAGCAGCTTAGCGACGAGCGGGGGGACAGGCTTCTCTGGAAACACCATATATTTT. It yields the protein CASSLATSGGTGFSGNTIYF.

The chain joins TRBV7-2 to TRBJ1-1; 7 bases map to TRBD1. Germline CDR1 SGHTA, CDR2 FQGNSA. The CDR3 runs 15 residues. V shed 7 bases, J shed 0 bases, and the junction held 8 bases outside the gene matches. The CDR3 here is CASIKGATLNTEAFF. DNA of the CDR3: TGTGCCAGCATAAAGGGGGCCACCTTGAACACTGAAGCTTTCTTT. Complete variable domain (other parts from reference TRBV7-2 and TRBJ1-1): GAGVSQSPSNKVTEKGKDVELRCDPISGHTALYWYRQSLGQGLEFLIYFQGNSAPDKSGLPSDRFSAERTGGSVSTLTIQRTQQEDSAVYLCASIKGATLNTEAFFGQGTRLTVV.

This clonotype was detected a few times. This chain connects TRBV20-1 to TRBJ1-2; D not certain. The V end was cut by 5 bases, the J end by 5 bases, with 9 bases between. CDR3 length: 11 amino acids. Germline loops: CDR1 DFQATT, CDR2 SNEGSKA (reference sequence). The CDR3 DNA sequence: TGCAGTGCTGGGCGGGGTTATGGCTACACCTTC. The encoded protein is CSAGRGYGYTF.

This chain connects TRBV27 to TRBJ2-7; 15 bases fit TRBD2. Per the germline V gene, CDR1 is MNHEY and CDR2 is SMNVEV (reference sequence). The CDR3 is 16 amino acids. V lost 5 bases, J lost 7 bases, and 9 bases stayed unmatched. In nucleotides, the CDR3 is TGTGCCAGCAGTAGACGGACTAGCGGGGGGGTTAATGAGCAGTACTTC. Translating gives CASSRRTSGGVNEQYF.

V and J are TRBV28 and TRBJ2-4; TRBD1 matches at 11 bases. Judging by the DNA end, TRBJ2-7 fits better; the J call may be wrong. CDR3 length: 16 residues. From germline, CDR1 is MDHEN and CDR2 SYDVKM. CDR3 in DNA: TGTGCCAGCAGTTTATGGCCCGGGACAGGGGGCTACGAGCAGTACTTC. Its protein product is CASSLWPGTGGYEQYF.

The chain employs TRBV18 and TRBJ2-3; no clear D gene. The CDR3 runs to 14 residues. V gave up 6 bases and J gave up 2 bases, with 12 bases separating them. CDR1 and CDR2 (germline): KGHSH, LQKENI. This CDR3 is CASSSQVSTDTQYF. CDR3 coding DNA: TGTGCCAGCTCGTCCCAGGTTTCCACAGATACGCAGTATTTT.

The CDR3 region has the DNA TGTGCCGCGTCCAGGGGTAGCAATCAGCCCCAGCATTTT. This gives the protein CAASRGSNQPQHF. The V call is TRBV28, the J call TRBJ1-5; possible D gene TRBD1, 6 bases. This CDR3 is 13 amino acids long. V lost 11 bases, J lost 0 bases, and 11 bases lay in between. The germline V gene encodes CDR1 MDHEN and CDR2 SYDVKM.

The rearrangement uses TRBV3-1 and TRBJ1-5; D may be TRBD1 (6 bases). CDR3 size: 16 residues. V lost 1 base to trimming and J lost 4 bases, with 14 bases between them. Germline CDR1 reads LGHDT; CDR2 reads YNNKEL (reference sequence). CDR3 loop: CASSQGWGAGNQPQHF. The DNA for the CDR3 is TGTGCCAGCAGCCAAGGTTGGGGGGCGGGAAATCAGCCCCAGCATTTT.

Here the CDR3 reads CASSDRREKLFF. The CDR3 coding sequence is TGTGCCAGTAGTGACCGACGGGAAAAACTGTTTTTT. V and J are TRBV19 and TRBJ1-4; D remains unclear. V was clipped by 5 bases and J by 8 bases, with 9 bases between them. Germline assignment: CDR1 LNHDA and CDR2 SQIVND (reference sequence). The CDR3 runs 12 residues.

This clonotype has more than one count but fewer than ten. The V gene is TRBV3-1, the J gene TRBJ2-5; TRBD2 is a possible D gene (5 bases). The CDR3 totals 12 residues. CDR1 LGHDT and CDR2 YNNKEL come from the germline V gene (reference sequence). V lost 1 base and J 12 bases, leaving 12 bases between the germline ends. The CDR3 DNA follows: TGTGCCAGCAGCCAAGCCCAGCGGCGGAAGTACTTC. Protein sequence: CASSQAQRRKYF.

The chain joins TRBV12-3 or TRBV12-4 to TRBJ2-3; 11 bases align to TRBD2. There are 17 residues in the CDR3. V was pared by 5 bases and J by 3 bases, with 10 bases of the junction left unmatched. The CDR3 DNA follows: TGTGCCAGCAGTCACGCTTCACTAGCGGGAGTGACAGATACGCAGTATTTT. It specifies CASSHASLAGVTDTQYF.

The chain carries TRBV4-1 and TRBJ2-7; 10 bases are shared with TRBD2. Germline-derived CDR1 and CDR2 are MGHRA and YSYEKL. The CDR3 has 18 residues. V lost 4 bases, J lost 1 base, and 13 bases stayed unmatched. CDR3 loop: CASSLLPPSGSRSYEQYF. The CDR3, as DNA: TGCGCCAGCAGCCTATTACCGCCTAGCGGGAGTCGTTCCTACGAGCAGTACTTC.

The chain uses TRBV28 and TRBJ2-7; TRBD2 might be the D (5 bases). The CDR3 is made up of 15 amino acids. The germline gives CDR1 MDHEN, CDR2 SYDVKM. V was pared by 3 bases and J by 2 bases, with 14 bases between. CDR3 protein: CASSFGPGSTYEQYF. The CDR3 DNA reads TGTGCCAGCAGTTTCGGGCCGGGGTCCACCTACGAGCAGTACTTC.

Remarks on this clonotype: Its ends do not fully match the called genes, so a read error is possible. The gene calls are TRBV15 and TRBJ1-4; D is unresolved. The CDR3 contains 15 residues. Per the germline V gene, CDR1 is LNHNV and CDR2 is YYDKDF (reference sequence). CDR3: CATSGPGATNEELFF. The CDR3 coding sequence is TGTGCCACCAGCGGCCCCGGTGCAACTAATGAAGAACTGTTTTTT.

The chain has TRBV4-2 and TRBJ2-4, with 8 bases identical to TRBD2. The CDR3 totals 19 residues. The V segment lost 1 base and the J segment 6 bases; nucleotides outside the gene matches: 17. CDR1 LGHNA and CDR2 YNFKEQ come from the germline V gene. The CDR3 loop reads CASSQVSVSPGGGGNIQYF. In nucleotides, the CDR3 is TGTGCCAGCAGCCAAGTCTCCGTGAGCCCCGGGGGGGGAGGAAACATTCAGTACTTC.

On this clonotype: Possible read error: a much larger clone is one base away. The CDR3 coding sequence is TGCGCCAGCAGCCAAGATCCGTCTAGAGACCCAGGTACGCAGTATTTT. Amino acid sequence: CASSQDPSRDPGTQYF. This chain joins TRBV4-1 and TRBJ2-3, with D hard to call. CDR1 and CDR2 from the germline V gene are MGHRA and YSYEKL. The ends were cut back, 0 bases at V and 8 bases at J, with 18 bases in the middle. This CDR3 contains 16 residues.

The J gene is TRBJ1-2, the V gene TRBV5-1; D not resolved. The CDR3 spans 10 residues. V was clipped by 4 bases and J by 6 bases, with 4 bases between them. CDR1 and CDR2 (germline): SGHRS, YFSETQ. The CDR3 coding sequence is TGCGCCAGCAGCATCCATGGCTACACCTTC. It translates to CASSIHGYTF.

V gene TRBV20-1 combines with J gene TRBJ1-5, with TRBD1 matching 8 bases. The ends lost 6 bases at V and 9 bases at J; junction bases unmatched: 13. Germline CDR1 DFQATT, CDR2 SNEGSKA (reference sequence). The CDR3 runs 14 residues. CDR3: CSAPTGVLVWPQHF. CDR3 coding DNA: TGCAGTGCGCCGACAGGGGTATTAGTCTGGCCCCAGCATTTT.

The rearrangement links TRBV6-1 to TRBJ2-7; D gene ambiguous. V lost 4 bases to trimming and J lost 2 bases, with 12 bases between them. CDR1 and CDR2 (germline): MNHNS, SASEGT. CDR3 length equals 14 residues. Written as DNA, the CDR3 is TGTGCCAGCAGTGTCGTAGGTACGACCTACGAGCAGTACTTC. Amino acids: CASSVVGTTYEQYF.

The V call is TRBV3-1, the J call TRBJ2-2; D unresolved. Germline V lookup: CDR1 LGHDT, CDR2 YNNKEL (reference sequence). V shed 0 bases and J shed 9 bases, with 17 bases lying between them. The CDR3 length is 16 residues. The CDR3 DNA reads as TGTGCCAGCAGCCAAGATGCACTTCGTCGGTCCAGGGAGCTGTTTTTT. Its protein product is CASSQDALRRSRELFF. The full variable domain, its missing parts supplied by reference TRBV3-1 and TRBJ2-2, is DTAVSQTPKYLVTQMGNDKSIKCEQNLGHDTMYWYKQDSKKFLKIMFSYNNKELIINETVPNRFSPKSPDKAHLNLHINSLELGDSAVYFCASSQDALRRSRELFFGEGSRLTVL.

The rearrangement uses TRBV2 and TRBJ2-7; D gene unclear. Trimming took off 2 bases at V and 4 bases at J, with 6 bases between the two ends. Germline-derived CDR1 and CDR2 are SNHLY and FYNNEI. The CDR3 is 12 residues long. CDR3 in DNA: TGTGCCAGCAGTGAACCGGAGTACGAGCAGTACTTC. It translates to CASSEPEYEQYF.

This clonotype was counted only a few times. The chain joins TRBV10-3 to TRBJ2-5; TRBD2 aligns across 8 bases. The CDR3 is 13 residues long. Germline assignment: CDR1 ENHRY and CDR2 SYGVKD. The V segment lost 4 bases and the J segment 5 bases; nucleotides outside the gene matches: 3. The CDR3 is CAISGGGRETQYF. The CDR3 coding sequence is TGTGCCATCAGTGGAGGCGGGAGGGAGACCCAGTACTTC.

CDR3: CASSYPRVWRVATDTQYF. The CDR3 nucleotides are TGTGCCAGCAGTTACCCGCGGGTTTGGAGGGTCGCCACAGATACGCAGTATTTT. This chain uses TRBV6-8 with TRBJ2-3, with a tentative D call TRBD2 (6 bases). Germline lookup yields CDR1 MNHGY and CDR2 SAAAGT. The V and J ends lost 2 bases and 2 bases respectively, with 20 bases between them. CDR3 length equals 18 residues.

The CDR3, as DNA: TGTGCCAGCAGCCAGGGGGACCCCTCCCTCTACGAGCAGTACTTC. It encodes CASSQGDPSLYEQYF. The chain recombines TRBV4-2 with TRBJ2-7, with D perhaps matching TRBD1 or TRBD2 (5 bases each). Germline CDR1 LGHNA, CDR2 YNFKEQ. The CDR3 is 15 residues long. V was cut by 3 bases and J by 3 bases, with 15 bases left in between.